This TCR beta chain was profiled in a study of cytomegalovirus exposure and HLA in healthy donors. This CDR3 contains 13 residues. V shed 1 base and J shed 8 bases, with 9 bases lying between them. Germline values: CDR1 KGHSH, CDR2 LQKENI. Amplification used 60 Vbeta primers and 13 Jbeta primers. Sequencing was performed with immunoSEQ multiplex PCR; in TCRdb, only in-frame clones are kept and a portion is missing. The sample contains 60,000 to 70,000 clones, around 78% of which appear only once. Concerning this clone: Its antigen is not known.

The study, taken as a whole, reports: V- and J-gene trimming of TCR beta was linked (in a later analysis) to a missense DCLRE1C variant. Earlier analysis looked at TCR beta V segments, and most were productive about 90% or about 30% of the time. A classifier reportedly called cytomegalovirus status with high sensitivity and specificity.

This TCR came from a man aged 18 to 29 in good health and CMV-seropositive. This chain links TRBV18 with TRBJ1-5; D gene ambiguous. The sample consisted of PBMCs. The CDR3: CASSPLPDEPQHF. CDR3 DNA sequence: TGTGCCAGCTCACCACTTCCAGATGAGCCCCAGCATTTT.